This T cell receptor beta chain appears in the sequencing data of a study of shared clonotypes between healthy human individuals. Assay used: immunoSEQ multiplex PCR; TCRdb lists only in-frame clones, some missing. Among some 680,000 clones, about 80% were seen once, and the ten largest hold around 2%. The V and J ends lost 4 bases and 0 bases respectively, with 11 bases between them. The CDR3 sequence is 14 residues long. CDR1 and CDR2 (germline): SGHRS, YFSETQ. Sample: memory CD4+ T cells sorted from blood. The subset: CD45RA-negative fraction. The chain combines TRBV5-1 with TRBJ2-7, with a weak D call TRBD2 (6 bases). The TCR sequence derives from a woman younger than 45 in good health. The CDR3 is CASSGTGLSYEQYF. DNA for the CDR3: TGCGCCAGCAGCGGGACGGGACTCTCCTACGAGCAGTACTTC.